The sequence of this T cell receptor beta chain was determined in a study of blood T cell repertoires in COVID-19. In the study overall: COVID-19 samples collected from the United States, Italy and Spain covered acute and convalescent phases. Sources were T cells, B-cell-depleted T cells, or PBMCs; the material itself was cDNA or gDNA.

Per germline, CDR1 MDHEN and CDR2 SYDVKM. V trimming: 4 bases; J trimming: 4 bases; junction bases outside the gene matches: 8. The CDR3 spans 15 residues. Authors' methods: Reference gene primer amplification yielded estimated nucleated cell counts. Here immunoSEQ multiplex PCR was the method, and the copy in TCRdb shows in-frame clones only, minus some. V, J and clone size reflect that table, while D and trimming were determined from the DNA. Here the sample spans approximately 92,000 clones, 65% to 85% being singletons. As to this clone: The same CDR3 arises from other DNA sequences in this sample as well.

The specimen sequenced was peripheral blood. The chain employs TRBV28 and TRBJ2-7, with TRBD2 matching over 9 bases. The sequence was obtained from a man between 65 and 79 years old with active or convalescent COVID-19. This chain's CDR3 is CASSSPGLAVYEQYF. The CDR3 DNA reads TGTGCCAGCAGTTCCCCGGGACTAGCAGTTTACGAGCAGTACTTC.